This T cell receptor (beta chain) is drawn from a study of blood T cell repertoires in COVID-19. Method: immunoSEQ multiplex PCR; TCRdb's copy keeps in-frame clones and lacks some. This sample yields hundreds of thousands of clones, of which roughly 85% are seen a single time; roughly 2.7% belongs to the top ten. The sequence was collected from a woman aged 40 to 49 with active or convalescent COVID-19. The material sequenced was peripheral blood.

The CDR3 reads CASSLAGGRTSRPLHF. DNA for the CDR3: TGTGCCAGCAGCTTGGCCGGGGGACGGACATCGAGGCCCCTCCACTTT. The J gene is TRBJ1-6, the V gene TRBV5-8; maybe TRBD1 (5 bases). The germline V and J ends were trimmed by 0 bases and 13 bases, with 20 bases remaining between them. Germline-derived CDR1 and CDR2 are SGHTS and YDEGEE. This CDR3 contains 16 residues.